The source of this T cell receptor (beta chain) is a study of identical twins. Germline loops: CDR1 MGHRA, CDR2 YSYEKL. There are 13 residues in the CDR3. V lost 0 bases and J 10 bases, leaving 10 bases between the germline ends. MiXCR was run by TCRdb on the 5' RACE reads, yielding one entry per CDR3 protein. The sample has over 550,000 distinct CDR3 sequences; about 7.6% are singletons. Separately, the same data were catalogued under a study of yellow fever vaccine responses in identical twins.

Sequencing input: PBMCs. J is TRBJ2-1 and V is TRBV4-1; no reliable D call. This clonotype originated in a woman under 30 in good health. For the CDR3, the DNA is TGCGCCAGCAGCCAAGAGGGATTCGGAGAGCAGTTCTTC. Encoded protein: CASSQEGFGEQFF.